Detailed here is one TCR beta chain. What it recognizes is unknown. Primers: 60 Vbeta forward and 13 Jbeta reverse. Only in-frame clones appear in the TCRdb table, and some are missing; sequencing was by immunoSEQ multiplex PCR. The data contain approximately 190,000 clones, roughly 84% of them singletons. These data belong to a study of cytomegalovirus exposure and HLA in healthy donors. Looking at the study overall: Inside one of the first data releases sat tens of millions of unique TCRs taken from HLA-typed donors. The study's findings and limits: A missense DCLRE1C variant was associated with V- and J-gene trimming of TCR beta chains in a later analysis, and an independent cohort replicated the association. Among CMV-associated TCR beta chains, most appeared HLA-restricted in a later analysis.

The CDR3 runs 13 residues. V was trimmed by 0 bases and J by 3 bases, leaving 8 bases between them. Germline V lookup: CDR1 SQVTM, CDR2 ANQGSEA. Sequencing input: PBMCs. This chain uses TRBV29-1 with TRBJ1-1; possible D gene TRBD1, 6 bases. The receptor was isolated from a boy aged 5-17 years in good health and CMV-seronegative. In DNA, the CDR3 is TGCAGCGTTGAAGAGCACAGGGACACTGAAGCTTTCTTT. This sequence encodes CSVEEHRDTEAFF.